This TCR beta chain stems from a study of cytomegalovirus exposure and HLA in healthy donors. Study-wide results and limits: In vitro assays verified that three CMV-associated chains recognized CMV antigens specifically.

V was clipped by 7 bases and J by 5 bases; unmatched bases: 16. The CDR3 is 17 amino acids. In germline, CDR1 is SGHAT, CDR2 FQNNGV. To note about this clone: Its cognate antigen is unknown.

Primers: 60 Vbeta forward and 13 Jbeta reverse. Profiled with immunoSEQ multiplex PCR; TCRdb holds only in-frame clones, not every one. The sample carries 160,000 or so clones, 80% to 90% recorded once. The receptor comes from a man in his fifties in good health and CMV-seropositive. Sequenced: PBMCs. This chain uses TRBV11-2 with TRBJ2-1; 8 bases are a match to TRBD2. In nucleotides, the CDR3 is TGTGCCAGCACAGCGGGAGTCGGGGGGAACCTTAACAATGAGCAGTTCTTC. Its protein product is CASTAGVGGNLNNEQFF.